These 10 T cell receptor beta chains came from one sample sequenced in a study of T cell responses to AZD1222 COVID-19 vaccine. Some clones are missing from TCRdb's copy, which holds only in-frame ones; the method was immunoSEQ multiplex PCR. This sample has about 130,000 clones, with about 93% found just once. The starting material was peripheral blood, obtained on day 0 of AZD1222 vaccination. Receptors originate from an adult in good health.

The gene calls are TRBV19 and TRBJ1-1, with no clear D. Trimming left V 6 bases short and J 0 bases short, with 11 bases between. CDR1 LNHDA and CDR2 SQIVND come from the germline V gene (reference sequence). CDR3 size: 14 residues. Written as DNA, the CDR3 is TGTGCCAGTAGATTGGGAGGGATGAACACTGAAGCTTTCTTT. Protein: CASRLGGMNTEAFF.

This chain joins TRBV4-1 and TRBJ1-2; D is perhaps TRBD1 (6 bases). The germline gives CDR1 MGHRA, CDR2 YSYEKL. The V and J ends lost 0 bases and 5 bases respectively, with 19 bases between them. This CDR3 has 17 amino acids. CDR3 in DNA: TGCGCCAGCAGCCAAGAGCCCGGACAGCTAGACTTATATGGCTACACCTTC. This gives the protein CASSQEPGQLDLYGYTF.

The chain recombines TRBV3-1 (or the pseudogene TRBV3-2) with TRBJ2-7; D is unclear. The CDR3 length is 15 residues. In germline, CDR1 is LGHDT, CDR2 YNNKEL (reference sequence). V was shortened by 0 bases and J by 6 bases, with 15 bases between the two germline ends. Here the CDR3 reads CASSQEAYYGGEQYF. The CDR3 region has the DNA TGTGCCAGCAGCCAAGAAGCGTATTATGGCGGCGAGCAGTACTTC.

This chain joins TRBV7-6 and TRBJ1-1; 7 bases match TRBD1. Trimming cost V 5 bases and J 7 bases; bases outside gene matches: 7. Germline CDR1 is SGHVS and CDR2 is FNYEAQ. This CDR3 region has 13 residues. The CDR3 bases are TGTGCCAGCAGCCCCCGACAGGGTATTGAAGCTTTCTTT. It codes for CASSPRQGIEAFF.

The CDR3 loop is CASSVGGGGFGEQYF. DNA for the CDR3: TGTGCCAGCAGCGTAGGGGGAGGGGGATTTGGCGAGCAGTACTTC. The chain has TRBV9 and TRBJ2-7, with TRBD2 as a possible D gene (7 bases). The CDR3 is made up of 15 amino acids. CDR1 and CDR2 (germline): SGDLS, YYNGEE. With 0 bases removed from V and 6 bases from J, the gap between germline ends came to 16 bases.

The chain is built from TRBV11-3 and TRBJ2-3; maybe TRBD2 (5 bases). The germline V gene encodes CDR1 SGHNT and CDR2 YENEEA. The CDR3 contains 14 residues. Trimming took 5 bases from V and 2 from J, leaving 11 bases between them. The CDR3 loop is CASSTGLFTDTQYF. Here the CDR3 DNA reads TGTGCCAGCAGCACCGGACTGTTCACAGATACGCAGTATTTT.

V gene TRBV6-4 combines with J gene TRBJ2-1; 9 bases agree with TRBD1. The CDR3 has 15 amino acids. Per germline, CDR1 MRHNA and CDR2 SNTAGT. The J segment lost 3 bases and the V segment lost 0 bases, leaving 0 bases of the junction unmatched. The CDR3 sequence is CASSDSTGGYNEQFF. The CDR3 nucleotides are TGTGCCAGCAGTGACTCGACAGGGGGCTACAATGAGCAGTTCTTC.

This clone showed up just once. The rearrangement joins TRBV5-6 to TRBJ1-3; unclear D gene. Deletions cut 0 bases from V and 2 bases from J, with 12 bases between. The CDR3 has 16 amino acids. The germline gives CDR1 SGHDT, CDR2 YYEEEE. The CDR3 protein is CASSLAVRSAGNTIYF. The DNA of the CDR3 is TGTGCCAGCAGCTTGGCCGTGCGGTCAGCTGGAAACACCATATATTTT.

The J gene is TRBJ1-1, the V gene TRBV6-5; a weak D match, TRBD1 (6 bases). This CDR3 has 13 amino acids. V lost 8 bases, J lost 1 base, and 11 bases lay in between. Germline lookup yields CDR1 MNHEY and CDR2 SVGAGI. The CDR3 nucleotides are TGTGCCAGCGTTTCCAGGGGGAACACTGAAGCTTTCTTT. Protein: CASVSRGNTEAFF.

The rearrangement uses TRBV10-3 and TRBJ2-3; either TRBD1 or TRBD2 may fit D (6 bases each). The CDR3 runs to 13 residues. The V and J ends lost 10 bases and 5 bases respectively, with 16 bases between them. The germline V gene has CDR1 ENHRY and CDR2 SYGVKD. For the CDR3, the DNA is TGTGCCACAGATGGGGGGCCGGGAGATACGCAGTATTTT. Its protein is CATDGGPGDTQYF.